The rows below give T cell receptor beta chains drawn from one sample of a study of PD-L1 blockade in urothelial cancer. Produced via immunoSEQ multiplex PCR; TCRdb's table is partial and in-frame only. The table shows roughly 120,000 clones, with approximately 88% occurring only once. This specimen was PBMCs, taken around atezolizumab (anti-PD-L1) treatment. The source is a man aged 50 to 59 with urothelial cancer. Each CDR3 is given with its conserved first and last residue. The order of the fields is clone size, D gene, V gene, J gene, CDR3 protein, CDR3 DNA. A D gene is named only where the DNA matches it firmly. The listing skips clone size in some rows; elsewhere it reads once, few, many or a size class.

abundance: .
d_gene: .
v_gene: TRBV28
j_gene: TRBJ1-6
CDR3aa: CASSLSHSPLHF
CDR3nt: TGTGCCAGTAGTTTATCTCATTCACCCCTCCACTTT

abundance: .
d_gene: TRBD2
v_gene: TRBV7-6
j_gene: TRBJ2-2
CDR3aa: CASSLGLAGGTTGELFF
CDR3nt: TGTGCCAGCAGCTTAGGACTAGCGGGAGGCACCACCGGGGAGCTGTTTTTT

abundance: .
d_gene: TRBD1
v_gene: TRBV5-1
j_gene: TRBJ1-2
CDR3aa: CASSLGGGNYGYTF
CDR3nt: TGCGCCAGCAGCTTAGGGGGCGGGAACTATGGCTACACCTTC

abundance: .
d_gene: TRBD2
v_gene: TRBV5-1
j_gene: TRBJ2-7
CDR3aa: CASSAQTTSGRYEQYF
CDR3nt: TGCGCCAGCAGCGCCCAGACGACTAGCGGGAGATACGAGCAGTACTTC

abundance: .
d_gene: .
v_gene: TRBV19
j_gene: TRBJ1-5
CDR3aa: CASSDQGFQPQHF
CDR3nt: TGTGCCAGTAGTGACCAGGGATTCCAGCCCCAGCATTTT

abundance: few
d_gene: TRBD1
v_gene: TRBV5-1
j_gene: TRBJ1-2
CDR3aa: CASSLTGFGYTF
CDR3nt: TGCGCCAGCAGCCTGACAGGGTTTGGCTACACCTTC

abundance: .
d_gene: TRBD2
v_gene: TRBV19
j_gene: TRBJ2-5
CDR3aa: CASSPSGRQETQYF
CDR3nt: TGTGCCAGTAGCCCTAGCGGGCGACAAGAGACCCAGTACTTC

abundance: once
d_gene: TRBD1
v_gene: TRBV7-8
j_gene: TRBJ1-2
CDR3aa: CASSFGDRGYGYTF
CDR3nt: TGTGCCAGCAGCTTTGGGGACAGGGGCTATGGCTACACCTTC

abundance: .
d_gene: TRBD1
v_gene: TRBV6-6
j_gene: TRBJ1-3
CDR3aa: CASSSTGSGNTIYF
CDR3nt: TGTGCCAGCAGTTCGACAGGGTCTGGAAACACCATATATTTT

abundance: once
d_gene: .
v_gene: TRBV2
j_gene: TRBJ2-7
CDR3aa: CASSYSYEQYF
CDR3nt: TGTGCCAGCAGCTACTCCTACGAGCAGTACTTC

abundance: .
d_gene: .
v_gene: TRBV11-2
j_gene: TRBJ2-1
CDR3aa: CASSFSGRSSEQFF
CDR3nt: TGTGCCAGCAGCTTCTCCGGGAGAAGTAGTGAGCAGTTCTTC

abundance: .
d_gene: .
v_gene: TRBV28
j_gene: TRBJ2-7
CDR3aa: CASIRGAGYEQYF
CDR3nt: TGTGCCAGCATTCGGGGTGCTGGGTACGAGCAGTACTTC

abundance: .
d_gene: .
v_gene: TRBV5-1
j_gene: TRBJ2-3
CDR3aa: CASSFRQTTDTQYF
CDR3nt: TGCGCCAGCAGCTTTCGACAGACCACAGATACGCAGTATTTT

abundance: .
d_gene: TRBD1
v_gene: TRBV19
j_gene: TRBJ1-6
CDR3aa: CASSSTGGTYNSPLHF
CDR3nt: TGTGCCAGTAGTAGCACAGGGGGAACCTATAATTCACCCCTCCACTTT

abundance: .
d_gene: TRBD2
v_gene: TRBV5-6
j_gene: TRBJ2-7
CDR3aa: CASSSWTSGTLGFDEQYF
CDR3nt: TGTGCCAGCAGCTCTTGGACTAGCGGTACATTGGGGTTCGACGAGCAGTACTTC

abundance: .
d_gene: .
v_gene: TRBV19
j_gene: TRBJ1-2
CDR3aa: CASNRGVNYGYTF
CDR3nt: TGTGCCAGTAATAGGGGCGTTAACTATGGCTACACCTTC

abundance: .
d_gene: TRBD2
v_gene: TRBV18
j_gene: TRBJ2-7
CDR3aa: CASSPREGEQYF
CDR3nt: TGTGCCAGCTCACCGAGGGAGGGCGAGCAGTACTTC

abundance: .
d_gene: TRBD2
v_gene: TRBV7-2
j_gene: TRBJ2-1
CDR3aa: CASSLGGGSANEQFF
CDR3nt: TGTGCCAGCAGCTTAGGTGGCGGGAGTGCGAATGAGCAGTTCTTC

abundance: .
d_gene: TRBD2
v_gene: TRBV7-9
j_gene: TRBJ2-1
CDR3aa: CASSRGSGKGNEQFF
CDR3nt: TGTGCCAGCAGCCGAGGGAGCGGGAAGGGGAATGAGCAGTTCTTC

abundance: .
d_gene: .
v_gene: TRBV19
j_gene: TRBJ1-5
CDR3aa: CASSIAPNQPQHF
CDR3nt: TGTGCCAGTAGTATAGCCCCAAATCAGCCCCAGCATTTT

abundance: .
d_gene: TRBD1
v_gene: TRBV5-1
j_gene: TRBJ1-5
CDR3aa: CASSVGTGGAEPQHF
CDR3nt: TGCGCCAGCAGCGTAGGGACAGGGGGCGCGGAGCCCCAGCATTTT

abundance: .
d_gene: .
v_gene: TRBV30
j_gene: TRBJ1-2
CDR3aa: CAWSPKGIYGYTF
CDR3nt: TGTGCCTGGAGTCCGAAGGGGATTTATGGCTACACCTTC

abundance: .
d_gene: .
v_gene: TRBV6-1
j_gene: TRBJ2-7
CDR3aa: CASSERILREQYF
CDR3nt: TGTGCCAGCAGTGAAAGGATCCTGCGGGAGCAGTACTTC

abundance: few
d_gene: .
v_gene: TRBV19
j_gene: TRBJ1-2
CDR3aa: CASTRDGYTF
CDR3nt: TGTGCCAGTACCCGAGATGGCTACACCTTC

abundance: .
d_gene: .
v_gene: TRBV7-9
j_gene: TRBJ1-2
CDR3aa: CASSLDSYGYTF
CDR3nt: TGTGCCAGCAGCCTTGATAGCTATGGCTACACCTTC

abundance: .
d_gene: .
v_gene: TRBV27
j_gene: TRBJ2-7
CDR3aa: CASRTLKHEQYF
CDR3nt: TGTGCCAGCAGAACCCTTAAGCACGAGCAGTACTTC

abundance: few
d_gene: TRBD2
v_gene: TRBV19
j_gene: TRBJ2-1
CDR3aa: CASRAGTSGSDEQFF
CDR3nt: TGTGCCAGTAGAGCCGGGACTAGCGGGAGCGATGAGCAGTTCTTC

abundance: .
d_gene: TRBD1
v_gene: TRBV28
j_gene: TRBJ2-4
CDR3aa: CASSSYRGAKNIQYF
CDR3nt: TGTGCCAGCAGTTCGTACAGGGGGGCCAAAAACATTCAGTACTTC